This T cell receptor (beta chain) stems from a study of early stage breast cancer tumors (dated by TCRdb to the late 2010s). Regarding the study in general: Of the approximately 15 invasive breast tumors, 12 to 13 were found to be estrogen receptor-positive, progesterone receptor-positive and HER2-negative. Of the approximately twelve ER+/PR+/HER2- tumors, eight were classified as invasive ductal carcinomas and four as invasive lobular carcinomas. On average, each sample had roughly 10-fold read coverage. A total of 2,651,842 templates, representing about 1.1 million unique clonotypes, were detected across all samples. Study-wide conclusions, independent of this receptor: Chain pairing and functional markers such as CD4, CD8 and FOXP3 were not captured by bulk genomic DNA sequencing of unsorted cells. Because the cohort was small, a breakdown by tumor subtype could not be done. Repertoires from blood resembled normal breast more closely than tumor, and using blood as a reference for each tissue separated tumor from normal in most of the 16 patients. Enriched TCRB sequences shared across patients were mostly commonly generated sequences, unlikely to play an important role in the tumor microenvironment. Tumors showed about 2.4-fold higher T cell density and higher clonality than adjacent normal breast tissue.

The CDR3 starts with the cysteine, ends with the phenylalanine, and has 14 residues. This entry keeps only the CDR3 DNA: 42 bases, framed from base 1. In the germline V gene (reference sequence), CDR1 corresponds to LNHNV and CDR2 to YYDKDF. Relative to germline, V is 1 base shorter and J is 5 bases shorter, with 11 bases between their ends. The study profiled bulk TCR beta-chain repertoires in matched peripheral blood, tumor and adjacent normal breast tissue taken from about 15 patients with early-stage breast cancer. Before surgery, whole blood (roughly 4.5-11 mL) was collected into EDTA tubes and processed within 2 hours. Ficoll-Paque centrifugation in SepMate-50 tubes was used to isolate peripheral blood mononuclear cells. PBMCs were cryopreserved in roughly 90% FBS with roughly 10% DMSO in aliquots of roughly 1.8 to 4.5 million cells and stored in liquid nitrogen. The Qiagen AllPrep DNA/RNA Mini kit was used to extract genomic DNA.

Each sample was amplified in two independent genomic DNA replicates, using 0.5 ug for blood and around 1.4 ug for tumor or normal breast. Following the manufacturer's instructions, the ImmunoSeq Intro kit was used to carry out TCRB sequencing on genomic DNA. The multiplex PCR ran for roughly 29 cycles using proprietary primers and spike-in control sequences for absolute quantification. An 87-bp fragment spanning the CDR3 and flanking V and J genes was sequenced with single-end 150-bp reads. Each lane of an Illumina MiSeq using version 3.0 chemistry carried seven multiplexed samples, with two replicates per sample. The authors' analysis ran thus. Raw data were processed by the vendor's proprietary pipeline, with both replicates merged into one result per sample. To define clonotypes, the study grouped productive rearrangements that shared the V-gene family, CDR3 amino acid sequence and J-gene segment. Clonality was calculated as 1 minus the normalized Shannon entropy (Pielou evenness) of TCRB abundances. T cell density was estimated as total templates divided by the number of input cells, with the number of input cells inferred from the DNA input amount. Recon was used with default parameters to estimate total repertoire diversity and clonality. Tumor-enriched clonotypes were defined as having over 0.1% abundance in tumor and at least 32-fold higher abundance than in normal breast. TCRdb retrieved this table from immuneACCESS and kept in-frame rearrangements only. Not all clones are present; in checked studies, unresolved V genes account for under half, and no reason is known for the remainder. The V and J calls and the clone size are those of that table, but D and trimming were determined from the DNA. Here the sample has 50,000 to 65,000 clones; about 89% occur a single time. Jointly, the top ten make up around 4.7% of the sample.

With respect to this clone: Its antigen remains unidentified. Nothing much larger sits one base from this clone, and base qualities are not available.

What was sequenced was blood. This clonotype was obtained from a person aged 65 to 85 with breast cancer. The sequence is built from TRBV15 and TRBJ2-5, with TRBD1 tentatively as D gene (6 bases match). The CDR3 region reads CATSRVVGGETQYF. Read as DNA, the sequence is TGTGCCACCAGCAGAGTAGTTGGGGGCGAGACCCAGTACTTC.